Below are 14 T cell receptor beta chains sequenced from a single sample in a study of T cells in Graves' hyperthyroidism and ophthalmopathy. Amplified TCR beta CDR3 regions derived from RNA transcripts. Researchers ran a first-round RT-PCR on the TCR CDR3 using the HTBI primer set. Via MiXCR, TCRdb re-called the multiplex PCR reads, giving one row per CDR3 protein. Of approximately 560,000 distinct CDR3 sequences listed, roughly 14% are singletons. Sequencing input: blood. These receptor sequences come from a young woman with Graves' hyperthyroidism.

This clonotype was seen repeatedly, ten times or more. The gene calls are TRBV20-1 and TRBJ2-1; 12 bases match TRBD2. This CDR3 is 18 amino acids long. Trimming took 0 bases from V and 7 from J; bases not matched to a gene: 13. Germline CDR1 DFQATT, CDR2 SNEGSKA (reference sequence). The CDR3 bases are TGCAGTGCTAGAGATTATCGACCTAGCGGGAGGGCCAGAAATGAGCAGTTCTTC. Translated: CSARDYRPSGRARNEQFF.

This clonotype was found many times. CDR3 amino acids: CASSLRQDENIQYF. The CDR3 bases are TGTGCCAGCAGTTTACGCCAGGATGAAAACATTCAGTACTTC. This sequence joins TRBV12-3 or TRBV12-4 and TRBJ2-4; D unresolved. The CDR3 extends over 14 amino acids. Trimming removed 2 bases from V and 5 bases from J, with 10 bases in between.

Remarks on this clonotype: Since a much larger clone is just one base distant, this may be a read error. This sequence joins TRBV24-1 and TRBJ2-1, with 14 bases fitting TRBD2. The CDR3 has 18 residues. The V gene's germline CDR1 is KGHDR and CDR2 SFDVKD. CDR3 DNA sequence: TGTGCCGCCAGTGAAAAAGCCGGGACTAGCGGGAGTTTGGATGAGCAGTTCTTC. This gives the protein CAASEKAGTSGSLDEQFF.

This chain uses TRBV12-3 or TRBV12-4 with TRBJ1-3; a weak D match, TRBD1 (5 bases). Deletions cut 5 bases from V and 4 bases from J, with 15 bases between. The CDR3 totals 15 residues. The CDR3 loop reads CASSLGRIIGNTIYF. In nucleotides, the CDR3 is TGTGCCAGCAGTCTGGGACGGATCATCGGAAACACCATATATTTT.

This clonotype came up many times. The CDR3 DNA sequence: TGTGCCAGCAGTTTTTGGAGGGATCAAGCAGATACGCAGTATTTT. It codes for CASSFWRDQADTQYF. The rearrangement links TRBV12-3 or TRBV12-4 to TRBJ2-3, with D possibly matching TRBD2 (6 bases). V lost 3 bases, J lost 4 bases, and 14 bases lay in between. CDR3 size: 15 residues.

The table lists this clonotype with many counts. The J gene is TRBJ2-7, the V gene TRBV9; the D gene is possibly TRBD2 (5 bases). The CDR3 is 15 residues long. Germline V CDR1 and CDR2: SGDLS, YYNGEE. Trimming stripped 4 bases from V and 0 bases from J, with 14 bases between. In DNA form, the CDR3 reads TGTGCCAGCAGCACCTCAGCGGCCAGCTCCTACGAGCAGTACTTC. As protein: CASSTSAASSYEQYF.

This clonotype has ten or more counts. This rearrangement joins TRBV12-3 or TRBV12-4 to TRBJ1-2; D not certain. With 3 bases removed from V and 4 bases from J, the gap between germline ends came to 15 bases. The CDR3 totals 15 residues. The CDR3 here is CASSFGRRGTYGYTF. CDR3 in DNA: TGTGCCAGCAGTTTTGGGCGGCGGGGTACCTATGGCTACACCTTC.

The chain has TRBV20-1 and TRBJ1-2; D is uncertain. Germline V gene sequence: CDR1 DFQATT, CDR2 SNEGSKA (reference sequence). The CDR3 totals 15 residues. V gave up 2 bases and J gave up 1 base, with 14 bases separating them. CDR3 sequence: CSARLATKHNYGYTF. The CDR3 DNA follows: TGCAGTGCTAGACTAGCCACAAAACATAACTATGGCTACACCTTC.

This clonotype appeared many times. The chain has TRBV5-1 and TRBJ2-2; 7 bases align to TRBD1. Per germline, CDR1 SGHRS and CDR2 YFSETQ. V gave up 0 bases and J gave up 7 bases; unmatched junction bases: 12. The CDR3 length is 17 residues. The CDR3: CASSLAPLRQGDGELFF. The CDR3 nucleotides are TGCGCCAGCAGCTTGGCCCCACTCCGGCAGGGGGACGGGGAGCTGTTTTTT. Combining the CDR3 with reference TRBV5-1 and TRBJ2-2 gives the whole variable domain KAGVTQTPRYLIKTRGQQVTLSCSPISGHRSVSWYQQTPGQGLQFLFEYFSETQRNKGNFPGRFSGRQFSNSRSEMNVSTLELGDSALYLCASSLAPLRQGDGELFFGEGSRLTVL.

The chain recombines TRBV15 with TRBJ2-2; D may be TRBD2 (5 bases). This CDR3 contains 16 residues. Germline loops: CDR1 LNHNV, CDR2 YYDKDF (reference sequence). Trimming pared 1 base from V and 0 bases from J, leaving 9 bases between. The CDR3 region has the DNA TGTGCCACCAGCAGAGGGACTTTGTCGAACACCGGGGAGCTGTTTTTT. As protein: CATSRGTLSNTGELFF. The full variable domain, its missing parts supplied by reference TRBV15 and TRBJ2-2, is DAMVIQNPRYQVTQFGKPVTLSCSQTLNHNVMYWYQQKSSQAPKLLFHYYDKDFNNEADTPDNFQSRRPNTSFCFLDIRSPGLGDTAMYLCATSRGTLSNTGELFFGEGSRLTVL.

The chain uses TRBV19 and TRBJ1-1; the D gene is possibly TRBD1 (5 bases). CDR3 length: 15 residues. Trimming left V 4 bases short and J 0 bases short, with 12 bases between. The germline V gene has CDR1 LNHDA and CDR2 SQIVND (reference sequence). The CDR3 is CASSKGGALNTEAFF. In DNA form, the CDR3 reads TGTGCCAGTAGTAAGGGAGGGGCCCTGAACACTGAAGCTTTCTTT.

Comment on this clonotype: Since a much larger clone is just one base distant, this may be a read error. The CDR3 reads CASSLVGTQLYNEQYF. CDR3 nucleotides: TGTGCCAGCAGCTTAGTAGGGACGCAACTCTACAATGAGCAGTACTTC. This chain joins TRBV7-9 and TRBJ2-1, with D possibly called TRBD1 or TRBD2 (5 bases each). The J call may be faulty, since TRBJ2-7 better matches the DNA end. The germline V gene encodes CDR1 SEHNR and CDR2 FQNEAQ (reference sequence). This CDR3 spans 16 amino acids.

This clonotype was seen at least ten times. J is TRBJ2-2 and V is TRBV5-5, with D possibly matching TRBD2 (6 bases). This CDR3 contains 17 residues. V lost 6 bases to trimming and J lost 0 bases, with 18 bases between them. The germline V gene has CDR1 SGHKS and CDR2 YYEKEE (reference sequence). CDR3 in amino acids: CASTHAWVAANTGELFF. Written as DNA, the CDR3 is TGTGCCAGCACACACGCGTGGGTAGCGGCGAACACCGGGGAGCTGTTTTTT.

V and J are TRBV28 and TRBJ2-1; 10 bases are shared with TRBD2. The germline CDR1 and CDR2 sequences are MDHEN and SYDVKM. CDR3 length: 16 residues. V trimming: 2 bases; J trimming: 9 bases; junction bases outside the gene matches: 10. The CDR3, as DNA: TGTGCCAGCAGTTTAGGGGGGGCTAGCGGGAGCGCTGAGCAGTTCTTC. As protein: CASSLGGASGSAEQFF.